The rows below give T cell receptor beta chains drawn from one sample of a study of blood T cell repertoires in COVID-19. TCRdb keeps only in-frame clones here, not all; method: immunoSEQ multiplex PCR. The data contain 70,000 to 95,000 clones, over 80% of them seen just once; the ten biggest clones take up 1.8%. The sequenced material came from peripheral blood. The source of these receptors is a woman aged 55-75 years with acute or convalescent COVID-19. Each CDR3 is given with its conserved first and last residue. The D gene is left open where the match is weak. A row's size may be missing; if present it is once, few, many or a size class.

D gene,J gene,clone size,V gene,CDR3 DNA,CDR3 protein
TRBD2,TRBJ2-7,-,TRBV27,TGTGCCAGCAGTTTAGGCGGGAGTATGTCTTACGAGCAGTACTTC,CASSLGGSMSYEQYF
TRBD2,TRBJ2-5,-,TRBV5-1,TGCGCCAGCTCCAGCGGGAGGGGTGTAGGAGAGACCCAGTACTTC,CASSSGRGVGETQYF
-,TRBJ2-3,-,TRBV27,TGTGCCAGCAGTGCCCCAGGCACAGATACGCAGTATTTT,CASSAPGTDTQYF
TRBD1,TRBJ2-2,-,TRBV5-1,TGCGCCAGCCGCGGACAGGTCGACACCGGGGAGCTGTTTTTT,CASRGQVDTGELFF
TRBD2,TRBJ2-2,-,TRBV3-1/TRBV3-2,TGTGCCAGCAGCCAAGATCCTAGCGGGGGAGCCGGGGAGCTGTTTTTT,CASSQDPSGGAGELFF
TRBD1,TRBJ1-6,few,TRBV6-5,TGTGCCAGCAGTTATTCTCCGGGACAGGGGACACCCCTCCACTTT,CASSYSPGQGTPLHF
TRBD1,TRBJ2-5,-,TRBV14,TGTGCCAGCAGCCAAGAGACAGGGGTCCCTACAGGGGCAGGGACCCAGTACTTC,CASSQETGVPTGAGTQYF
TRBD1,TRBJ2-7,-,TRBV7-9,TGTGCCAGCAGTTCCGACCGGACAGGCGCTGGAGAGCAGTACTTC,CASSSDRTGAGEQYF
-,TRBJ2-6,-,TRBV4-1,TGCGCCAGCAGCGACCTGACCAGGGTGCTGCTTCCTGGGGCCAACGTCCTGACTTTC,CASSDLTRVLLPGANVLTF
TRBD1,TRBJ1-2,-,TRBV5-1,TGCGCCAGCAGCTTGGGGGACAGGAACTATGGCTACACCTTC,CASSLGDRNYGYTF
-,TRBJ1-1,-,TRBV3-1/TRBV3-2,TGTGCCAGCACCGACACAGGGCTGAACACTGAAGCTTTCTTT,CASTDTGLNTEAFF
-,TRBJ1-1,few,TRBV5-1,TGCGCCAGCACCCGCGAGGCCATGAACACTGAAGCTTTCTTT,CASTREAMNTEAFF
-,TRBJ1-2,few,TRBV30,TGTGCCTGGAGTCTGACAGCGAACTATGGCTACACCTTC,CAWSLTANYGYTF
-,TRBJ2-1,-,TRBV7-2,TGTGCCAGCAGCTCCCAACAGGACAATGAGCAGTTCTTC,CASSSQQDNEQFF
-,TRBJ1-4,-,TRBV4-2,TGTGCCAGCAGCCTCGGGGGAACTAATGAAAAACTGTTTTTT,CASSLGGTNEKLFF
TRBD2,TRBJ2-1,-,TRBV7-3,TGTGCCAGCAGCTTGCAGACTAGCGGGGGGGACTTGGAGCAGTTCTTC,CASSLQTSGGDLEQFF
TRBD2,TRBJ2-2,few,TRBV6-6,TGTGCCAGCAGTCGAAGCGGGAGGGTCCTCACCGGGGAGCTGTTTTTT,CASSRSGRVLTGELFF
-,TRBJ1-6,-,TRBV10-3,TGTGCCATCAGACAGGGTGTGGAGAATTCACCCCTCCACTTT,CAIRQGVENSPLHF
-,TRBJ2-7,-,TRBV28,TGTGCCAGCAGTTCTCCATCGGGGGTAGAGAAGCAGTACTTC,CASSSPSGVEKQYF
TRBD1,TRBJ1-6,-,TRBV10-3,TGTGCTATTGGGAGCAATACAGGGGTAAATTCACCCCTCCACTTT,CAIGSNTGVNSPLHF
TRBD2,TRBJ2-7,-,TRBV3-1/TRBV3-2,TGTGCCAGCAGCCAGACTAGCGGGGGCAGATACGAGCAGTACTTC,CASSQTSGGRYEQYF
-,TRBJ1-6,once,TRBV4-1,TGCGCCAGCAGCCAAGATTCGCAGGGGCGAAATTCACCCCTCCACTTT,CASSQDSQGRNSPLHF
-,TRBJ2-2,-,TRBV11-2,TGTGCCAGCAGCTCCCTCGGGAGTACCGGGGAGCTGTTTTTT,CASSSLGSTGELFF
-,TRBJ2-7,-,TRBV6-5,TGTGCCAGCGGCAACCTACGGACCCAGGGCCACGAGCAGTACTTC,CASGNLRTQGHEQYF
TRBD2,TRBJ2-7,-,TRBV13,TGTGCCAGCAGCCGGGGGGGGCGCCGAGCCTACGAGCAGTACTTC,CASSRGGRRAYEQYF
TRBD2,TRBJ2-1,-,TRBV4-1,TGCGCCAGCAGCCAAGGGCCTAGCGGGGGGGGGTCCAATGAGCAGTTCTTC,CASSQGPSGGGSNEQFF
TRBD2,TRBJ2-2,once,TRBV3-1/TRBV3-2,TGTGCCAGCAGCCGTAGCGGGGGAACGAACACCGGGGAGCTGTTTTTT,CASSRSGGTNTGELFF
-,TRBJ1-5,-,TRBV6-5,TGTGCCAGCAGGGTAGCGGCCAGCCAGCCCCAGCATTTT,CASRVAASQPQHF
-,TRBJ2-7,-,TRBV12-3/TRBV12-4,TGTGCCAGCAGTATAAGGGGGGGATATGAGCAGTACTTC,CASSIRGGYEQYF
-,TRBJ2-1,-,TRBV4-1,TGCGCCAGCAGCCAAGCGCTGGCGGGAACTAACAATGAGCAGTTCTTC,CASSQALAGTNNEQFF
-,TRBJ1-5,-,TRBV20-1,TGCAGTGCTAGTTTTCGGGAGTCACGGGCCAATCAGCCCCAGCATTTT,CSASFRESRANQPQHF
-,TRBJ2-1,-,TRBV6-5,TGTGCCAGCAGTTATAAGGGAAGGGGGTTATACAATGAGCAGTTCTTC,CASSYKGRGLYNEQFF
TRBD1,TRBJ1-3,-,TRBV20-1,TGCAGTGCCAGTCAGGGGGTTCTTTCTGGAAACACCATATATTTT,CSASQGVLSGNTIYF
TRBD1,TRBJ2-2,-,TRBV7-9,TGTGCCAGCAGCTTAGCCCCCAGGGGGCAGGGTCGAGGCACCGGGGAGCTGTTTTTT,CASSLAPRGQGRGTGELFF
TRBD1,TRBJ2-1,-,TRBV5-1,TGCGCCAGCAGCTTGAATGCAGGGGGCTCCTACAATGAGCAGTTCTTC,CASSLNAGGSYNEQFF
-,TRBJ2-3,-,TRBV24-1,TGTGCCACCAGTGACCAGGGACTCACAGATACGCAGTATTTT,CATSDQGLTDTQYF
-,TRBJ1-3,-,TRBV30,TGTGCCTGGAGGAACCAGGGGCTCTCTGGAAACACCATATATTTT,CAWRNQGLSGNTIYF
-,TRBJ2-1,-,TRBV12-5,TGTGCTAGTGGCACCGGTGGGGCCAGCTCCTACAATGAGCAGTTCTTC,CASGTGGASSYNEQFF